These 10 T cell receptor beta chains came from one sample sequenced in a study of T cells in Graves' hyperthyroidism and ophthalmopathy. Amplified TCR beta CDR3 regions derived from RNA transcripts. During a first-round RT-PCR of the TCR CDR3, the HTBI primer set was used. TCRdb itself ran the multiplex PCR reads through MiXCR, one entry per CDR3 protein. Of roughly 600,000 distinct CDR3 sequences in the sample, around 15% were seen once. Sequenced material: blood. These receptor sequences come from a woman between 45 and 60 years old with Graves' ophthalmopathy.

This clonotype was counted at least ten times. The chain combines TRBV28 with TRBJ2-7, with 8 bases identical to TRBD2. The CDR3 spans 11 residues. Germline trimming cut 5 bases from V and 11 bases from J; bases unmatched to any gene: 5. Germline loops: CDR1 MDHEN, CDR2 SYDVKM. The CDR3 is CASSGWREEYF. CDR3 nucleotide sequence: TGTGCCAGCAGTGGTTGGCGGGAGGAGTACTTC.

This clonotype came up many times. This sequence joins TRBV27 and TRBJ1-5; TRBD1 matches 7 bases. Trimming at V came to 4 bases and at J to 1 base, leaving 10 bases not matched to a gene. This CDR3 spans 17 amino acids. The V gene's germline CDR1 is MNHEY and CDR2 SMNVEV (reference sequence). CDR3 sequence reads: CASSSLRTGFSNQPQHF. The CDR3 bases are TGTGCCAGCAGTTCCCTCAGGACAGGATTCAGCAATCAGCCCCAGCATTTT.

V and J are TRBV5-5 and TRBJ2-3; the D is unclear. Germline CDR1 and CDR2: SGHKS and YYEKEE (reference sequence). Trimming left V 6 bases short and J 3 bases short, with 5 bases between. The CDR3 is 11 amino acids. The CDR3 loop reads CASIVTDTQYF. CDR3 DNA: TGTGCCAGCATAGTAACAGATACGCAGTATTTT.

In this sample, this clonotype turned up many times. The chain has TRBV18 and TRBJ2-2; 7 nucleotides agree with TRBD1. Unmatched junction bases numbered 11, after V lost 6 bases and J lost 1 base. Germline V CDR1 and CDR2: KGHSH, LQKENI. This CDR3 is built from 17 residues. The CDR3, as DNA: TGTGCCAGCTCTTCCCTCCTGACAGGGATGAACACCGGGGAGCTGTTTTTT. It translates to CASSSLLTGMNTGELFF.

This clonotype was counted between two and nine times. J is TRBJ2-7 and V is TRBV18, with 7 bases that match TRBD1. Losses at the gene ends were 6 bases for V and 0 bases for J; bases not matched to a gene: 17. The CDR3 is 18 amino acids. From germline, CDR1 is KGHSH and CDR2 LQKENI. The CDR3 DNA is TGTGCCAGCTCCCCGAAATATTTTCTAGGGGGCGGCTCCTACGAGCAGTACTTC. It encodes CASSPKYFLGGGSYEQYF.

In its sample, this clonotype was seen many times. This sequence joins TRBV20-1 and TRBJ2-7; TRBD2 is a possible D gene (5 bases). Deletions cut 3 bases from V and 1 base from J, with 19 bases between. The CDR3 contains 16 residues. Germline-derived CDR1 and CDR2 are DFQATT and SNEGSKA (reference sequence). The DNA of the CDR3 is TGCAGTGCTAGCCCCACGAGTACCCCGGGATCCTACGAGCAGTACTTC. This encodes CSASPTSTPGSYEQYF.

A remark on this clonotype: This may stem from a read error, because a much larger clone lies one nucleotide away. The J gene is TRBJ2-3, the V gene TRBV5-1; TRBD2 matches at 10 bases. This CDR3 contains 16 residues. Germline V gives CDR1 SGHRS, CDR2 YFSETQ. The CDR3 sequence: CAGSFGGTSATDTQYF. CDR3 bases: TGCGCCGGCAGCTTCGGGGGGACTAGCGCGACAGATACGCAGTATTTT.

The V and J genes are TRBV11-2 and TRBJ2-4; D is ambiguous. The CDR3 covers 14 residues. Trimming removed 5 bases at V and 0 bases at J, with 8 bases between. Germline lookup yields CDR1 SGHAT and CDR2 FQNNGV. The CDR3 region is CASSGIVAKNIQYF. The CDR3 DNA reads TGTGCCAGCAGCGGGATAGTAGCCAAAAACATTCAGTACTTC.

The V call is TRBV9, the J call TRBJ2-7, with 9 positions matching TRBD2. The germline V gene has CDR1 SGDLS and CDR2 YYNGEE. J gave up 3 bases and V 4 bases, and 8 bases lay outside the gene matches. The length of the CDR3 is 15 residues. The CDR3 reads CASSPLAGVFYEQYF. The CDR3, as DNA: TGTGCCAGCAGCCCATTAGCGGGAGTCTTCTACGAGCAGTACTTC. The full variable domain, rest sourced from reference TRBV9 and TRBJ2-7, is DSGVTQTPKHLITATGQRVTLRCSPRSGDLSVYWYQQSLDQGLQFLIQYYNGEERAKGNILERFSAQQFPDLHSELNLSSLELGDSALYFCASSPLAGVFYEQYFGPGTRLTVT.

Ten or more counts support this clonotype. The rearrangement uses TRBV7-9 and TRBJ2-3; TRBD1 aligns across 10 bases. The CDR3 runs 15 residues. From germline, CDR1 is SEHNR and CDR2 FQNEAQ (reference sequence). Trimming took 5 bases from V and 8 from J; bases not matched to a gene: 10. The CDR3 protein is CASSPPGQGIGTQYF. CDR3 sequence (DNA): TGTGCCAGCAGCCCCCCGGGACAGGGGATAGGTACGCAGTATTTT.